The rows below give T cell receptor beta chains drawn from one sample of a study of prognosis after radiotherapy for stage I lung cancer. TCRdb fed the multiplex PCR reads into MiXCR, producing one record per CDR3 protein. There are over 14,000 distinct CDR3 sequences in the sample; about 55% occur only once, and 26% lies in the top ten. Sequencing was performed on PBMCs, taken before or after stereotactic body radiation therapy (not recorded which). All receptors come from a donor at least 50 years old with non-small cell lung cancer. Each CDR3 is given with its conserved first and last residue. Each record gives: V gene, D gene, J gene, clone size, CDR3 DNA, CDR3 protein. The D gene is left open where the match is weak. A row's size may be missing; if present it is once, few, many or a size class.

TRBV11-3,TRBD1,TRBJ2-5,medium-sized,TGTGCCAGCAGCTTAGGGGACAGCCAAGAGACCCAGTACTTC,CASSLGDSQETQYF
TRBV20-1,NA,TRBJ2-7,once,TGCAGTGCTAAGGGGACATTGAGCTCCTACGAGCAGTACTTC,CSAKGTLSSYEQYF
TRBV27,TRBD2,TRBJ2-7,NA,TGTGCCAGCAGCCCCACTCACCGCCTAGCGGGAGTCCAGTACTTC,CASSPTHRLAGVQYF
TRBV5-4,NA,TRBJ2-3,NA,TGTGCCAGCAGCTTGGCCGTGACAGATACGCAGTATTTT,CASSLAVTDTQYF
TRBV5-4,NA,TRBJ1-1,medium-sized,TGTGCCAGCCGAATACTAGGGAAGAACACTGAAGCTTTCTTT,CASRILGKNTEAFF
TRBV7-9,NA,TRBJ2-3,NA,TGTGCCAGCAGTAATCCATCCGGACTCAACACAGATACGCAGTATTTT,CASSNPSGLNTDTQYF
TRBV12-3/TRBV12-4,NA,TRBJ2-1,NA,TGTGCCAGCAGTTTATCCGGTGGGGGGGCCAGTGAGCAGTTCTTC,CASSLSGGGASEQFF
TRBV11-1,TRBD2,TRBJ2-7,NA,TGTGCCAGCAGCCTTAGTAGCGGGAGGGCCTACGAGCAGTACTTC,CASSLSSGRAYEQYF
TRBV28,NA,TRBJ2-7,NA,TGTGCCAGCCGTGACCCCTCTCGATCCTACGAGCAGTACTTC,CASRDPSRSYEQYF
TRBV6-2/TRBV6-3,NA,TRBJ1-5,NA,TGTGCCAGCAGTTACCTCGGTCGTCAGCCCCAGCATTTT,CASSYLGRQPQHF
TRBV6-1,NA,TRBJ2-3,many,TGTGCCAGCAGCCAGACAGTGGCGGGGACAGATACGCAGTATTTT,CASSQTVAGTDTQYF
TRBV7-9,TRBD2,TRBJ2-1,many,TGTGCCAGCAGCAAACAGCCAGGGCCCGGGACTAGCGGGTCTAGCTCCTACAATGAGCAGTTCTTC,CASSKQPGPGTSGSSSYNEQFF
TRBV6-2/TRBV6-3,NA,TRBJ2-6,medium-sized,TGTGCCAGCAGTTCTACGATGCCGGGTAGTGGGGCCAACGTCCTGACTTTC,CASSSTMPGSGANVLTF
TRBV6-1,NA,TRBJ2-3,NA,TGTGCCAGCAAGAGCGGGAGCACAGATACGCAGTATTTT,CASKSGSTDTQYF
TRBV12-3/TRBV12-4,TRBD1,TRBJ2-7,medium-sized,TGTGCCAGCAGTTTATCAGGGGGCTCCAACGAGCAGTACTTC,CASSLSGGSNEQYF
TRBV20-1,TRBD2,TRBJ2-5,NA,TGCAGTGCTAGAATCAACCTAGCGGGAGGGGAGACCCAGTACTTC,CSARINLAGGETQYF
TRBV6-4,TRBD2,TRBJ2-7,medium-sized,TGTGCCAGCACCTCCCCAGGGCTAGCGGGAGAGTGGCCCCTCTACGAGCAGTACTTC,CASTSPGLAGEWPLYEQYF
TRBV5-1,NA,TRBJ2-3,NA,TGCGCCAGCAGCTTGGCCACTCGGGATACGCAGTATTTT,CASSLATRDTQYF
TRBV6-1,TRBD1,TRBJ1-1,many,TGTGCCAGCAGTATTGGGGACAGGGGAATTACTGAAGCTTTCTTT,CASSIGDRGITEAFF
TRBV6-1,TRBD2,TRBJ2-7,medium-sized,TGTGCCAGCAGTCGGGGGGGCGTCTACGAGCAGTACTTC,CASSRGGVYEQYF
TRBV27,TRBD2,TRBJ2-7,NA,TGTGCCAGCAGTCGGACTAGTATATACGAGCAGTACTTC,CASSRTSIYEQYF
TRBV24-1,TRBD2,TRBJ2-3,NA,TGTGCCACCGCCGGGACTAGCGGGAGGACATATACGCAGTATTTT,CATAGTSGRTYTQYF
TRBV7-2,TRBD2,TRBJ2-3,once,TGTGCCAGCAGCACTTGGCTAGCGGGAGACATGTTCCCAACTACAACTAGCACAGATACGCAGTATTTT,CASSTWLAGDMFPTTTSTDTQYF
TRBV27,NA,TRBJ2-7,NA,TGTGCCAGCAGTTCACTACCGGGACAAGCCTACGAGCAGTACTTC,CASSSLPGQAYEQYF
TRBV12-3/TRBV12-4,TRBD2,TRBJ2-1,NA,TGTGCCAGCAGGACGACTAGCGGGGGCTACAATGAGCAGTTCTTC,CASRTTSGGYNEQFF
TRBV9,TRBD2,TRBJ2-1,large,TGTGCCAGCAGCTCCCGGACTAGCGCGACGGCGAATGAGCAGTTCTTC,CASSSRTSATANEQFF
TRBV28,TRBD1,TRBJ2-5,many,TGTGCCAGCCTGGGCCCTGACAGGGCGACAGGGGGCTATGAGACCCAGTACTTC,CASLGPDRATGGYETQYF
TRBV7-2,NA,TRBJ2-5,many,TGTGCCAGCAGCTTCAGGGTGGGAGGCCAAGAGACCCAGTACTTC,CASSFRVGGQETQYF
TRBV11-2,TRBD2,TRBJ2-7,medium-sized,TGTGCCAGCAGCTTAGATCGCTTAGGGACTAGCGGGACCTACGAGCAGTACTTC,CASSLDRLGTSGTYEQYF
TRBV20-1,TRBD2,TRBJ2-1,medium-sized,TGCAGTGCGCCGGCGAGACTAGCGGGAAATGAGCAGTTCTTC,CSAPARLAGNEQFF
TRBV19,TRBD2,TRBJ2-7,many,TGTGCCAGTAGTATAGGGCGACTAGCGGGATCCTACGAGCAGTACTTC,CASSIGRLAGSYEQYF
TRBV13,NA,TRBJ2-1,medium-sized,TGTGCCAGCAGCTTAGGTGAGGGGGTGGGGTACAATGAGCAGTTCTTC,CASSLGEGVGYNEQFF
TRBV6-5,TRBD2,TRBJ2-7,NA,TGTGCCAGCAGTTCGACTGGCGGGAGTTCAGGGCGCTACGATCATTACTTC,CASSSTGGSSGRYDHYF
TRBV2,NA,TRBJ2-7,NA,TGTGCCAGCAGTGAGAATGTAGGGCTCTTCCTCTACGAGCAGTACTTC,CASSENVGLFLYEQYF
TRBV28,TRBD2,TRBJ2-1,NA,TGTGCCAGCAGTCTAGCGGGAGTATTGCTCGATGAGCAGTTCTTC,CASSLAGVLLDEQFF
TRBV2,NA,TRBJ2-7,NA,TGTGCCAGCAGTTATAGGACAGTAGGCTCCTACGAGCAGTACTTC,CASSYRTVGSYEQYF
TRBV11-1,TRBD2,TRBJ2-2,medium-sized,TGTGCCAGCAGCAAGTGGACTAGCTCCACCGGGGAGCTGTTTTTT,CASSKWTSSTGELFF
TRBV7-3,TRBD2,TRBJ2-3,medium-sized,TGTGCCAGCAGCCCGGCGGGAGCGCGCACAGATACGCAGTATTTT,CASSPAGARTDTQYF
TRBV6-2/TRBV6-3,NA,TRBJ1-1,few,TGTGCCAGCAGTTACAGTGGCAGGGGAGCCGCCCTTGAAGCTTTCTTT,CASSYSGRGAALEAFF
TRBV28,NA,TRBJ2-1,medium-sized,TGTGCCAGCAGTCGCCCGGTGGGTATCAATGAGCAGTTCTTC,CASSRPVGINEQFF
TRBV24-1,TRBD1,TRBJ1-5,NA,TGTGCCACCAGTGATCGACAGGGGAATGTACAGCCCCAGCATTTT,CATSDRQGNVQPQHF
TRBV28,NA,TRBJ1-2,NA,TGTGCCAGCACCCGCTCGGGTACAGTTAACTATGTCTACACCTTC,CASTRSGTVNYVYTF
TRBV12-3/TRBV12-4,NA,TRBJ2-2,NA,TGTGCCAGCAGTTTAGCCATGAACACCGGGGAGCTGTTTTTT,CASSLAMNTGELFF
TRBV6-2/TRBV6-3,NA,TRBJ2-5,many,TGTGCCAGCAGTTACCAGGACAGCCAAGAGACCCAGTACTTC,CASSYQDSQETQYF
TRBV5-5,NA,TRBJ2-7,many,TGTGCCAGCACCCTCGAATCGATTGCCCTGCAGTACTTC,CASTLESIALQYF
TRBV6-4,NA,TRBJ1-1,NA,TGTGCCAGCAGTCTAGACAGAGACACTGAAGCTTTCTTT,CASSLDRDTEAFF
TRBV6-1,NA,TRBJ2-5,NA,TGTGCCAGCAGAAAAACGGGCCCCGAGACCCAGTACTTC,CASRKTGPETQYF
TRBV28,NA,TRBJ1-5,NA,TGTGCCAGCAGTTTTCCCCCCAGAGAGACTCATCTCCAGCATTTT,CASSFPPRETHLQHF
TRBV20-1,NA,TRBJ2-3,many,TGCAGTGCTAGCGGGAGCGCAGATACGCAGTATTTT,CSASGSADTQYF
TRBV20-1,TRBD1,TRBJ1-1,many,TGCAGTGCTAGAGATCGCACAGGGGGCGCAGAAGCTTTCTTT,CSARDRTGGAEAFF
TRBV4-1,NA,TRBJ1-4,medium-sized,TGCGCCAGCAGCCTATGGGACGGCGAAAAACTGTTTTTT,CASSLWDGEKLFF
TRBV7-2,TRBD2,TRBJ2-7,once,TGTGTCAGCAGCCTAGCGGGAGACTCCTACGAGCAGTACTTC,CVSSLAGDSYEQYF
TRBV18,NA,TRBJ1-3,many,TGTGCCAGCTCACCGTCGGGAGACTCTGGAAACACCATATATTTT,CASSPSGDSGNTIYF
TRBV5-1,NA,TRBJ2-2,medium-sized,TGCGCCAGCAGCTTTGGATACACCGGGGAGCTGTTTTTT,CASSFGYTGELFF
TRBV28,NA,TRBJ1-2,NA,TGTGCCAGCTCAATGGGGCCGCGAATGTATGGCTACACCTTC,CASSMGPRMYGYTF
TRBV28,NA,TRBJ1-2,NA,TGTGCCAGCAGTTTAACGCAGACACGAGATGGCTACACCTTC,CASSLTQTRDGYTF
TRBV10-3,TRBD2,TRBJ2-1,NA,TGTGCCATCATTGGGTCTGACGGGAGGGGTGAGCAGTTCTTC,CAIIGSDGRGEQFF